The 20 T cell receptor beta chains given below trace back to one sample, sequenced in a study of vaccination and CD4 T cells after COVID-19. Once obtained from cultured CD4+ T cells, the DNA was sequenced using the Oncomine TCR Beta short-read assay. Investigators isolated genomic DNA from cultured CD4+ T cells. TCRdb passed the PCR reads through MiXCR, listing each CDR3 protein once. The sample shows fewer than 7,000 distinct CDR3 sequences, roughly 33% of them seen only once. The treatment is: roughly 10-day PBMC culture with coronavirus spike peptide pools or control peptides (ViraFEST assay). Before the COVID-19 pandemic (2011-2018), CD4+ T cells were obtained from the unexposed donor. No antigen has been identified for these receptors. The sequenced sample consisted of CD4+ T cells from blood, cultured in vitro. All receptors come from a human donor in good health.

This clonotype was detected a few times. This chain joins TRBV28 and TRBJ1-6; D is uncertain. The CDR3 covers 13 residues. Germline assignment: CDR1 MDHEN and CDR2 SYDVKM. V shed 5 bases and J shed 1 base, with 3 bases lying between them. Here the CDR3 DNA reads TGTGCCAGCAGTAATTCCTATAATTCACCCCTCCACTTT. It encodes CASSNSYNSPLHF.

The chain links TRBV20-1 to TRBJ2-1, with D possibly being TRBD1 (5 bases). The CDR3 is 12 amino acids. The germline V and J ends were trimmed by 0 bases and 14 bases, with 14 bases remaining between them. Looked up from germline, CDR1 is DFQATT and CDR2 is SNEGSKA (reference sequence). The CDR3 protein is CSARDHKGIEFF. The DNA of the CDR3 is TGCAGTGCTAGAGATCATAAGGGGATCGAGTTCTTC.

The chain links TRBV7-9 to TRBJ2-1; D is perhaps TRBD2 (6 bases). CDR3 length: 15 amino acids. Trimming cost V 4 bases and J 7 bases, with 17 bases left between them. From germline, CDR1 is SEHNR and CDR2 FQNEAQ (reference sequence). The DNA for the CDR3 is TGTGCCAGCAGCTCACAAGGGGACTTCTCGAATGAGCAGTTCTTC. Translated, it gives CASSSQGDFSNEQFF.

The chain employs TRBV5-8 and TRBJ2-5; 12 positions agree with TRBD1. J gave up 5 bases and V 6 bases, and 8 bases lay outside the gene matches. CDR1 and CDR2 (germline): SGHTS, YDEGEE. CDR3 length: 15 amino acids. The CDR3 DNA is TGTGCCAGCACCGCCGGGACAGGGGGCCGCGAGACCCAGTACTTC. This translates into CASTAGTGGRETQYF.

The gene calls are TRBV7-9 and TRBJ2-2; 9 bases match TRBD1. Germline CDR1 is SEHNR and CDR2 is FQNEAQ (reference sequence). The CDR3 spans 18 residues. Trimming cost V 5 bases and J 3 bases; bases outside gene matches: 13. The CDR3 nucleotides read TGTGCCAGCAGCCCCCCGCGGACAGGGGAGGGCTACACCGGGGAGCTGTTTTTT. Translation gives CASSPPRTGEGYTGELFF.

The chain links TRBV6-4 to TRBJ2-4; 12 nucleotides align to TRBD2. Per the germline V gene, CDR1 is MRHNA and CDR2 is SNTAGT. There are 21 residues in the CDR3. V shed 1 base and J 0 bases; nucleotides not matched to a gene: 13. The CDR3 DNA is TGTGCCAGCAGTGACTACCCTACTAGCGGGGGGTGGAGCTTAGCCAAAAACATTCAGTACTTC. It translates to CASSDYPTSGGWSLAKNIQYF.

The chain is built from TRBV20-1 and TRBJ2-7, with 10 bases that match TRBD2. V dropped 5 bases and J dropped 1; count of bases not matched to a gene: 5. CDR1 is DFQATT and CDR2 is SNEGSKA in the germline V gene (reference sequence). CDR3 length: 14 residues. CDR3: CSAWTSGRSYEQYF. As DNA, the CDR3 is TGCAGTGCTTGGACTAGCGGACGATCCTACGAGCAGTACTTC.

This clonotype was detected a few times. The V call is TRBV7-9, the J call TRBJ2-3; D is uncertain. This CDR3 is 13 amino acids long. Germline-derived CDR1 and CDR2 are SEHNR and FQNEAQ (reference sequence). V was cut by 4 bases and J by 3 bases, with 8 bases left in between. DNA for the CDR3: TGTGCCAGCAGCTACCTCGGGACAGATACGCAGTATTTT. The encoded protein is CASSYLGTDTQYF. Using reference TRBV7-9 and TRBJ2-3 for the parts outside the CDR3, the full variable domain is DTGVSQNPRHKITKRGQNVTFRCDPISEHNRLYWYRQTLGQGPEFLTYFQNEAQLEKSRLLSDRFSAERPKGSFSTLEIQRTEQGDSAMYLCASSYLGTDTQYFGPGTRLTVL.

The chain has TRBV7-2 and TRBJ2-1; maybe TRBD1 (6 bases). The V end was cut by 2 bases, the J end by 10 bases, with 12 bases between. Germline V gene data show CDR1 as SGHTA and CDR2 as FQGNSA. The CDR3 sequence is 13 residues long. CDR3 in amino acids: CASSLTGNGEQFF. The CDR3 nucleotides read TGTGCCAGCAGCTTAACAGGGAATGGGGAGCAGTTCTTC.

This rearrangement joins TRBV28 to TRBJ1-2, with unresolved D. The germline V and J ends were trimmed by 4 bases and 4 bases, with 10 bases remaining between them. The CDR3 extends over 13 amino acids. Looked up from germline, CDR1 is MDHEN and CDR2 is SYDVKM. The CDR3 bases are TGTGCCAGCAGTTCTAACGGCCTCTATGGCTACACCTTC. Protein: CASSSNGLYGYTF.

The chain employs TRBV7-2 and TRBJ1-1; D not resolved. CDR1 SGHTA and CDR2 FQGNSA come from the germline V gene. With 6 bases removed from V and 1 base from J, the gap between germline ends came to 9 bases. The CDR3 spans 13 residues. This chain's CDR3 is CASSSKRNTEAFF. The CDR3 DNA reads as TGTGCCAGCAGTTCGAAGAGGAACACTGAAGCTTTCTTT.

This clonotype was found a few times. V is TRBV24-1 and J is TRBJ2-6; D remains ambiguous. CDR3 length equals 16 residues. CDR1 KGHDR and CDR2 SFDVKD come from the germline V gene. V was pared by 4 bases and J by 0 bases, with 9 bases between. The CDR3 DNA is TGTGCCACCAGTGACACAGCAAACTCTGGGGCCAACGTCCTGACTTTC. Its translation: CATSDTANSGANVLTF.

This chain links TRBV21-1 with TRBJ2-5; the D call TRBD1 from the table was never checked on the DNA. TRBV21-1 is annotated as a pseudogene. The length of the CDR3 is 15 residues. The DNA of the CDR3 is TGTGCCAGCAGCAAAGGGGACAGGGGGCAAGAGACCCAGTACTTC. This gives the protein CASSKGDRGQETQYF.

J is TRBJ2-1 and V is TRBV7-2; 11 bases align to TRBD2. CDR3 length equals 13 residues. Germline V gives CDR1 SGHTA, CDR2 FQGNSA. The trim removed 3 bases at V and 15 bases at J, leaving 7 bases unmatched. CDR3 sequence: CASSFSGRGPPFF. The CDR3 region has the DNA TGTGCCAGCAGCTTTAGCGGGAGGGGACCCCCGTTCTTC.

There are a few counts of this clonotype. The chain is built from TRBV19 and TRBJ1-5; 7 bases are a match to TRBD1. The CDR3 consists of 13 residues. V trimming: 6 bases; J trimming: 6 bases; junction bases outside the gene matches: 5. Germline V gene lookup returns CDR1 LNHDA and CDR2 SQIVND (reference sequence). In DNA form, the CDR3 reads TGTGCCAGTAGCGGGACAGATGGTCAGCCCCAGCATTTT. Its translation: CASSGTDGQPQHF.

This clonotype was counted between two and nine times. V and J are TRBV28 and TRBJ1-6; 9 bases are shared with TRBD1. From germline, CDR1 is MDHEN and CDR2 SYDVKM. Trimming removed 4 bases from V and 4 bases from J; junction bases left unmatched: 2. The CDR3 length is 15 residues. Here the CDR3 DNA reads TGTGCCAGCAGTTCAGGACAGGGGTATAATTCACCCCTCCACTTT. Its protein product is CASSSGQGYNSPLHF. The full variable domain, its missing parts supplied by reference TRBV28 and TRBJ1-6, is DVKVTQSSRYLVKRTGEKVFLECVQDMDHENMFWYRQDPGLGLRLIYFSYDVKMKEKGDIPEGYSVSREKKERFSLILESASTNQTSMYLCASSSGQGYNSPLHFGNGTRLTVT.

This clonotype appeared a few times. The gene calls are TRBV7-6 and TRBJ2-7; TRBD1 agrees at 11 bases. V trimming: 10 bases; J trimming: 3 bases; junction bases outside the gene matches: 8. Germline V gene sequence: CDR1 SGHVS, CDR2 FNYEAQ. The CDR3 spans 14 residues. The CDR3 region has the DNA TGTGCCACCTCTTCAGGGACAGGGGGCTACGAGCAGTACTTC. Its protein is CATSSGTGGYEQYF.

The chain couples TRBV20-1 to TRBJ2-2, with D unclear. This CDR3 comprises 13 residues. V was trimmed by 0 bases and J by 7 bases, leaving 9 bases between them. CDR1 and CDR2 from the germline V gene are DFQATT and SNEGSKA (reference sequence). CDR3 protein: CSAREGSGGELFF. The CDR3 DNA sequence: TGCAGTGCTAGAGAAGGGTCCGGCGGGGAGCTGTTTTTT.

The chain employs TRBV20-1 and TRBJ2-5, with D perhaps TRBD2 (5 bases). Germline V lookup: CDR1 DFQATT, CDR2 SNEGSKA (reference sequence). The CDR3 is 13 amino acids. Trimming removed 5 bases from V and 1 base from J, with 11 bases in between. CDR3 protein: CSADRGIQETQYF. DNA for the CDR3: TGCAGTGCTGACCGGGGAATCCAAGAGACCCAGTACTTC.

The chain is built from TRBV6-5 and TRBJ2-7; D not resolved. Germline V gives CDR1 MNHEY, CDR2 SVGAGI. The CDR3 runs to 12 residues. Trimming cost V 4 bases and J 5 bases, with 9 bases left between them. In nucleotides, the CDR3 is TGTGCCAGCAGTTCCCCCTTGGACGAGCAGTACTTC. Translated, it gives CASSSPLDEQYF.